This T cell receptor beta chain was found in a study of cytomegalovirus exposure and HLA in healthy donors. Everyone who donated was a healthy bone marrow donor. With 60 Vbeta and 13 Jbeta primers, the PCR was carried out. TCRdb's copy holds only in-frame clones and misses some; the assay was immunoSEQ multiplex PCR. The sample includes around 120,000 clones, approximately 80% seen only once; the top ten take less than 1.5%. The clonotype was recovered from a girl aged 2 to 10 in good health and CMV-seronegative. Sample: PBMCs.

The CDR3 DNA sequence: TGTGCCAGCAGCGCGAGGACAGGGGATATGGAGACCCAGTACTTC. It specifies CASSARTGDMETQYF. This chain connects TRBV9 to TRBJ2-5; 9 nucleotides match TRBD1. V was pared by 3 bases and J by 5 bases, with 8 bases of the junction left unmatched. Germline V gives CDR1 SGDLS, CDR2 YYNGEE. The CDR3 has 15 residues.